The rows below give T cell receptor beta chains drawn from one sample of a study of brain T cells in children with intractable seizures. The repertoire was sequenced with immunoSEQ multiplex PCR; TCRdb's copy has only in-frame clones and lacks some. The repertoire holds 340,000 or so clones, with 93% as singletons. The material sequenced was peripheral blood, taken about 5 months after surgery. Receptors were obtained from a boy younger than two with tuberous sclerosis and intractable seizures. The CDR3 runs from the conserved cysteine through the conserved F or W. A D gene is named only where the DNA matches it firmly. For some rows the clone size is stated as once, few or many, or as a class when expanded; others skip it.

abundance	v_gene	d_gene	j_gene	CDR3nt	CDR3aa
-	TRBV10-3	TRBD1	TRBJ1-2	TGTGCCATCAGTACCAGCGGAGGGGGCACGAACTATGGCTACACCTTC	CAISTSGGGTNYGYTF
-	TRBV27	TRBD1	TRBJ1-6	TGTGCCAGCAGTTACAGGGGAGATTCACCCCTCCACTTT	CASSYRGDSPLHF
-	TRBV29-1	TRBD1	TRBJ1-2	TGCAGCGTTTATCCACCGGACAGGGTGGACGGCTACACCTTC	CSVYPPDRVDGYTF
-	TRBV11-3	-	TRBJ2-2	TGTGCCAGCAGCTTTCAGGTGGTGGGCACCGGGGAGCTGTTTTTT	CASSFQVVGTGELFF
-	TRBV29-1	TRBD2	TRBJ2-1	TGCAGCGCCGTAACCGGGACTATCAATGAGCAGTTCTTC	CSAVTGTINEQFF
-	TRBV5-1	-	TRBJ2-4	TGCGCCAGCAGCCCGTCGGTCCCCACGGGGTGGGACAAAAACATTCAGTACTTC	CASSPSVPTGWDKNIQYF
-	TRBV11-2	-	TRBJ2-3	TGTGCCAGCAGCTTAGTTCTGGAAGATACGCAGTATTTT	CASSLVLEDTQYF
few	TRBV4-2	-	TRBJ2-2	TGTGCCAGCAGCCCACGAGGCACCGGGGAGCTGTTTTTT	CASSPRGTGELFF
-	TRBV19	-	TRBJ2-7	TGTGCCAGTAGTATAGGACAGGTCTACGAGCAGTACTTC	CASSIGQVYEQYF
few	TRBV6-2/TRBV6-3	-	TRBJ1-4	TGTGCCAGCAGTTACGATTCTCCGGGACGTAATGAAAAACTGTTTTTT	CASSYDSPGRNEKLFF
-	TRBV7-2	-	TRBJ2-3	TGTGCCAGCAGCTTAGCGGGTAGCGTCACAGATACGCAGTATTTT	CASSLAGSVTDTQYF
-	TRBV11-1	-	TRBJ1-2	TGTGCCAGCAGCTTAACCGCCGATAACTATGGCTACACCTTC	CASSLTADNYGYTF
-	TRBV6-2/TRBV6-3	TRBD2	TRBJ2-2	TGTGCCAGCAGTGTAGCGGGGGGGAACACCGGGGAGCTGTTTTTT	CASSVAGGNTGELFF
-	TRBV7-9	TRBD1	TRBJ2-2	TGTGCCAGCAGCTTAGTGGGGTCGGACAGGGTTGGTGACGGGGAGCTGTTTTTT	CASSLVGSDRVGDGELFF
-	TRBV19	-	TRBJ1-1	TGTGCCAGTAGCGAGGGTTTGAACACTGAAGCTTTCTTT	CASSEGLNTEAFF
-	TRBV18	-	TRBJ2-1	TGTGCCAGCTCACCCGACGGACTACTCAATGAGCAGTTCTTC	CASSPDGLLNEQFF
few	TRBV6-6	-	TRBJ1-1	TGTGCCAGCAGTTACCTGGCAGGGGCTGAAGCTTTCTTT	CASSYLAGAEAFF
-	TRBV13	-	TRBJ2-1	TGTGCCAGCAGCTCTGCGGACAGCTCCCTCTACAATGAGCAGTTCTTC	CASSSADSSLYNEQFF
-	TRBV19	TRBD1	TRBJ2-1	TGTGCCAGTAGCCCGGGACAGTCGTACAATGAGCAGTTCTTC	CASSPGQSYNEQFF
-	TRBV29-1	TRBD2	TRBJ2-7	TGCAGCGTTGTCCGGGAGGGGCGGGTCGAGCAGTACTTC	CSVVREGRVEQYF
-	TRBV28	-	TRBJ2-2	TGTGCCAGCAGTTTATGGGAGGGGGAGCTGTTTTTT	CASSLWEGELFF
-	TRBV2	-	TRBJ1-2	TGTGCCAGCAGCGCAGGGGATCGGCTGAACTATGGCTACACCTTC	CASSAGDRLNYGYTF
-	TRBV5-8	-	TRBJ2-1	TGTGCCAGCAGCCTACAGGGATCCTACTACAATGAGCAGTTCTTC	CASSLQGSYYNEQFF
-	TRBV18	-	TRBJ1-4	TGTGCCAGCTCACCATCGATGAGGGGCGAAGAGGAAAAACTGTTTTTT	CASSPSMRGEEEKLFF
-	TRBV9	TRBD1	TRBJ1-3	TGTGCCAGCAGCGTAGGCCCGGGAGGACAGGGGGAAAGAAACACCATATATTTT	CASSVGPGGQGERNTIYF
-	TRBV7-9	TRBD2	TRBJ2-2	TGTGCCAGCAGCTATGGACTAGCGGGAGTAAGGGGGGAGCTGTTTTTT	CASSYGLAGVRGELFF
-	TRBV4-1	TRBD2	TRBJ2-1	TGCGCCAGCAGCCAAACTGGCGGGGGGGGCCCCTACAATGAGCAGTTCTTC	CASSQTGGGGPYNEQFF
-	TRBV11-3	-	TRBJ2-7	TGTGCCAGCAGCTCACGGACTGCCTACGAGCAGTACTTC	CASSSRTAYEQYF
-	TRBV3-1/TRBV3-2	-	TRBJ2-2	TGTGCCAGCAGCCAGACAGACACCGGGGAGCTGTTTTTT	CASSQTDTGELFF
few	TRBV28	TRBD1	TRBJ1-6	TGTGCCAGCAGTTTAGCAGGGGGTTTTAATTCACCCCTCCACTTT	CASSLAGGFNSPLHF
-	TRBV3-1/TRBV3-2	TRBD1	TRBJ1-2	TGTGCCAGCAGCCCGCAATGGACAGGGGGCGATGGCTACACCTTC	CASSPQWTGGDGYTF
-	TRBV7-3	TRBD2	TRBJ2-1	TGTGCCAGCAGTACAGGGACTAGCGGGAGAGATGAGCAGTTCTTC	CASSTGTSGRDEQFF
-	TRBV5-1	-	TRBJ1-5	TGCGCCAGCAGCCCCCGGGGCAGGGAAGATCAGCCCCAGCATTTT	CASSPRGREDQPQHF